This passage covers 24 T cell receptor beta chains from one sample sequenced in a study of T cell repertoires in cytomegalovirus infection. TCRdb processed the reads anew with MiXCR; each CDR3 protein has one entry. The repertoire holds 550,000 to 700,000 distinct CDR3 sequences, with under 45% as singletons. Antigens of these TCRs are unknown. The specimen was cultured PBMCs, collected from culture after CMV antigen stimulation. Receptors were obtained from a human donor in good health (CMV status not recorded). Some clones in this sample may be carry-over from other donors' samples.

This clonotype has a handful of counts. This chain's CDR3 is CASAKRYNEQFF. The DNA for the CDR3 is TGTGCTAGTGCTAAACGTTACAATGAGCAGTTCTTC. The gene calls are TRBV12-5 and TRBJ2-1; D call uncertain. The germline V gene encodes CDR1 LGHNT and CDR2 FRNRAP. The V end was cut by 7 bases, the J end by 4 bases, with 8 bases between. This CDR3 contains 12 residues.

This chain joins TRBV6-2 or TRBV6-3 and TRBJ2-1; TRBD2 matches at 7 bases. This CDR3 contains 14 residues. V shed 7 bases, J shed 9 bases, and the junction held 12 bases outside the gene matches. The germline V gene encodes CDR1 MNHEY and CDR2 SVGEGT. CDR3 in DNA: TGTGCCAGCATCCAGCCCGGGGACTATAGTGAGCAGTTCTTC. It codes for CASIQPGDYSEQFF.

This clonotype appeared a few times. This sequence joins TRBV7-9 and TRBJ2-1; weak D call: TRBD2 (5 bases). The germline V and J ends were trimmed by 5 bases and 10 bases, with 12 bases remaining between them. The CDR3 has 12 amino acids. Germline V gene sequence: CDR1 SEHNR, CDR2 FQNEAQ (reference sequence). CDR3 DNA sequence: TGTGCCAGCAGCGCTCGAGGGTACGAGCAGTTCTTC. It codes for CASSARGYEQFF.

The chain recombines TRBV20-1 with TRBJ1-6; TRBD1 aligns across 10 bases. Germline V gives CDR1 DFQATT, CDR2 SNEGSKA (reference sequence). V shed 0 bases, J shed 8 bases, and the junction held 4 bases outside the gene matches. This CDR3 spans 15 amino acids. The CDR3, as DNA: TGCAGTGCTAGAGATCGGGACAGGGGTCATTCACCCCTCCACTTT. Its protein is CSARDRDRGHSPLHF.

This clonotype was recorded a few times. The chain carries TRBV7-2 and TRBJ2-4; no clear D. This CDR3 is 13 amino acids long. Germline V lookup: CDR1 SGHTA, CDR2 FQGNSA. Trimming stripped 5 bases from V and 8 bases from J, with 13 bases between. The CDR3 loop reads CASSPAHQDIQYF. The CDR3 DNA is TGTGCCAGCAGCCCTGCCCATCAGGACATTCAGTACTTC. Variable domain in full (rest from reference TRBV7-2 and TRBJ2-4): GAGVSQSPSNKVTEKGKDVELRCDPISGHTALYWYRQSLGQGLEFLIYFQGNSAPDKSGLPSDRFSAERTGGSVSTLTIQRTQQEDSAVYLCASSPAHQDIQYFGAGTRLSVL.

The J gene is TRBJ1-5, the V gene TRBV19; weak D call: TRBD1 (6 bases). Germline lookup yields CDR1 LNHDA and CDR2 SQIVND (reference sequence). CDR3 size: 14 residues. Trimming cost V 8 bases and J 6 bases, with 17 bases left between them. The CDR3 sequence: CASATEGGGQPQHF. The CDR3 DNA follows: TGTGCCAGTGCGACGGAAGGGGGAGGTCAGCCCCAGCATTTT.

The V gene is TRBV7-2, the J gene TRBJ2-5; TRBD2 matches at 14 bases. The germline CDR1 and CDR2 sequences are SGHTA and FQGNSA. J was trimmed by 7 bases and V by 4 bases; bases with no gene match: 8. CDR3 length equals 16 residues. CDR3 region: CASSSTSGGEAGTQYF. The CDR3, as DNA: TGTGCCAGCAGCTCGACTAGCGGGGGGGAGGCGGGGACCCAGTACTTC.

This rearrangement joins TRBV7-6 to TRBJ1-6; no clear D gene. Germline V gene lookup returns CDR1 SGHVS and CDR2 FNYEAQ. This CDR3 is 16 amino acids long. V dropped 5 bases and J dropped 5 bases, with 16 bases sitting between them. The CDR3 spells CASSPLRTQDNSPLHF. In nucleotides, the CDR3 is TGTGCCAGCAGCCCCCTCAGGACCCAAGATAATTCACCCCTCCACTTT.

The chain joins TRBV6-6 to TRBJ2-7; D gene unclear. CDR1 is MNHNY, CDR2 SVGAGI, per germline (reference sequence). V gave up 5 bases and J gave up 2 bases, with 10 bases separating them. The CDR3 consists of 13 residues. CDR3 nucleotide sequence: TGTGCCAGCAGTCACGACCCGGCCTACGAGCAGTACTTC. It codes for CASSHDPAYEQYF.

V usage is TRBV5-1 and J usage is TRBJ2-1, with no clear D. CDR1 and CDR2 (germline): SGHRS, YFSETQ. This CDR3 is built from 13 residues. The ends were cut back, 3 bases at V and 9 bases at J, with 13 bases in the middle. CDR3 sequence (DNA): TGCGCCAGCAGCTGGGCGTCTAGAGGTGAGCAGTTCTTC. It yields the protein CASSWASRGEQFF.

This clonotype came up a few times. CDR3 nucleotide sequence: TGTGCCAGCAGTACCCGCCGGGGACAAGAGACCCAGTACTTC. Its protein is CASSTRRGQETQYF. This chain joins TRBV6-6 and TRBJ2-5, with D possibly matching TRBD2 (5 bases). Trimming pared 5 bases from V and 2 bases from J, leaving 12 bases between. Germline CDR1 and CDR2: MNHNY and SVGAGI (reference sequence). The CDR3 totals 14 residues.

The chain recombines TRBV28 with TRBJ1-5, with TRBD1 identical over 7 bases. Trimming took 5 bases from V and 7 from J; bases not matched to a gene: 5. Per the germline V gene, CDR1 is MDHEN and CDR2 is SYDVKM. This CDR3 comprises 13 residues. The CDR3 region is CASSHRGGQPQHF. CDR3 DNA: TGTGCCAGCAGTCACAGGGGCGGGCAGCCCCAGCATTTT. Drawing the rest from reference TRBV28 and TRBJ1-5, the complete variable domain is DVKVTQSSRYLVKRTGEKVFLECVQDMDHENMFWYRQDPGLGLRLIYFSYDVKMKEKGDIPEGYSVSREKKERFSLILESASTNQTSMYLCASSHRGGQPQHFGDGTRLSIL.

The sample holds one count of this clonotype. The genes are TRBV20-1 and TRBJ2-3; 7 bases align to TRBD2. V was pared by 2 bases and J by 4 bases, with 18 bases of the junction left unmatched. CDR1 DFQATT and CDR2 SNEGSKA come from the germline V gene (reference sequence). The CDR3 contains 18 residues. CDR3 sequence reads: CSARKRPGGSIGADTQYF. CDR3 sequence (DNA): TGCAGTGCTAGAAAGCGACCGGGCGGGAGCATAGGTGCAGATACGCAGTATTTT.

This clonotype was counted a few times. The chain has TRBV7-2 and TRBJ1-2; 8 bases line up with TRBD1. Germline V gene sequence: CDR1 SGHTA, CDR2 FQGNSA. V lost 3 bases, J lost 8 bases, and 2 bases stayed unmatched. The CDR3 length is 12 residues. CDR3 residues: CASSFDRGGYTF. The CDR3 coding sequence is TGTGCCAGCAGCTTTGACAGGGGCGGCTACACCTTC.

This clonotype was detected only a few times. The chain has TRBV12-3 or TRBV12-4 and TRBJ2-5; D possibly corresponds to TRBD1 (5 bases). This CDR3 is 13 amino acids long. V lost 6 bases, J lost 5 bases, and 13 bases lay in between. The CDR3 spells CASSGHASETQYF. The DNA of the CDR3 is TGTGCCAGCAGCGGACATGCTAGTGAGACCCAGTACTTC.

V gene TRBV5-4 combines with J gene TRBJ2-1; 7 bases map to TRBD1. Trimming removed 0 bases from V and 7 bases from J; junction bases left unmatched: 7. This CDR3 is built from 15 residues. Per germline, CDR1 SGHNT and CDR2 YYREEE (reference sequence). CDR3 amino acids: CASSLEGTDFNEQFF. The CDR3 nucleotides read TGTGCCAGCAGCTTGGAAGGGACAGATTTTAATGAGCAGTTCTTC.

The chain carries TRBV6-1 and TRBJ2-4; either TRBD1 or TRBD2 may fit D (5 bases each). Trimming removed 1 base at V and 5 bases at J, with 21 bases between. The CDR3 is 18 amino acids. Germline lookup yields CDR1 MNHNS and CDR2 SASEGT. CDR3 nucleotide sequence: TGTGCCAGCAGTGAAGGCTTTTTCAATCTGGGGGAACAAAACATTCAGTACTTC. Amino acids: CASSEGFFNLGEQNIQYF.

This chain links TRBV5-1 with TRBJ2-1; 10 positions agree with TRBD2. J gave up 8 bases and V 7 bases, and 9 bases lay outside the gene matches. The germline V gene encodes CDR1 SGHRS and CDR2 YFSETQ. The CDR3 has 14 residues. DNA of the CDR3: TGCGCCAGCGGAAGCGGGGGGGCCGGGGATGAGCAGTTCTTC. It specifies CASGSGGAGDEQFF. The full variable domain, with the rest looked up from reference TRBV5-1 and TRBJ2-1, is KAGVTQTPRYLIKTRGQQVTLSCSPISGHRSVSWYQQTPGQGLQFLFEYFSETQRNKGNFPGRFSGRQFSNSRSEMNVSTLELGDSALYLCASGSGGAGDEQFFGPGTRLTVL.

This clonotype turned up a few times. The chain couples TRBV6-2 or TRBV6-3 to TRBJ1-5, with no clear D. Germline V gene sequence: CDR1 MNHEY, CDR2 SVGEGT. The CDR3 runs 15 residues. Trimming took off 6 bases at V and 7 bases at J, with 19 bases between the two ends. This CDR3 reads CASRPDWGAGQPQHF. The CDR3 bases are TGTGCCAGCAGGCCCGATTGGGGAGCGGGGCAGCCCCAGCATTTT.

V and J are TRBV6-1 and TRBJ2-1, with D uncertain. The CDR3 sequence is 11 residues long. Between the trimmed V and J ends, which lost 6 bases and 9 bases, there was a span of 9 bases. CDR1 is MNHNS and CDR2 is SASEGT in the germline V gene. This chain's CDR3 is CASSRLREQFF. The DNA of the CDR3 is TGTGCCAGCAGCCGGCTACGTGAGCAGTTCTTC.

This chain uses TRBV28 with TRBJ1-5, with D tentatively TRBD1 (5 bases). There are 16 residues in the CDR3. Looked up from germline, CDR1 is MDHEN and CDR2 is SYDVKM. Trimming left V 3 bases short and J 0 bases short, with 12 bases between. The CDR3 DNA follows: TGTGCCAGCAGTTTCACGGGGGGATATAGCAATCAGCCCCAGCATTTT. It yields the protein CASSFTGGYSNQPQHF.

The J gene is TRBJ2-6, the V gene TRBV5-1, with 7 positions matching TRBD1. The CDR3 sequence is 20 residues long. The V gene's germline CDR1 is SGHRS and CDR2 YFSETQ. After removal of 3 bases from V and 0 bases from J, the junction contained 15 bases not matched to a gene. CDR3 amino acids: CASSSYPTGAQFSGANVLTF. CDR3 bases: TGCGCCAGCAGCTCATACCCCACAGGGGCCCAATTCTCTGGGGCCAACGTCCTGACTTTC.

The CDR3, as DNA: TGCGCCAGCAGCCAAGATCGGCCCCATACGCAGTATTTT. Translation gives CASSQDRPHTQYF. The chain couples TRBV4-3 to TRBJ2-3, with unresolved D. Between the trimmed V and J ends, which lost 0 bases and 7 bases, there was a span of 8 bases. The CDR3 is made up of 13 amino acids. The germline V gene has CDR1 LGHNA and CDR2 YSLEER.

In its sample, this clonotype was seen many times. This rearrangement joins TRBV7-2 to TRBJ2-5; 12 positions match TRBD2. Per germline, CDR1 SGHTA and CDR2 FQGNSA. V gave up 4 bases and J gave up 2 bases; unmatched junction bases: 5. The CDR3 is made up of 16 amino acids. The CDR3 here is CASSSGTSGPQETQYF. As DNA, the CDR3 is TGTGCCAGCAGCTCCGGGACTAGCGGGCCACAAGAGACCCAGTACTTC. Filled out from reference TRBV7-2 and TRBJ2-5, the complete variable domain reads GAGVSQSPSNKVTEKGKDVELRCDPISGHTALYWYRQSLGQGLEFLIYFQGNSAPDKSGLPSDRFSAERTGGSVSTLTIQRTQQEDSAVYLCASSSGTSGPQETQYFGPGTRLLVL.